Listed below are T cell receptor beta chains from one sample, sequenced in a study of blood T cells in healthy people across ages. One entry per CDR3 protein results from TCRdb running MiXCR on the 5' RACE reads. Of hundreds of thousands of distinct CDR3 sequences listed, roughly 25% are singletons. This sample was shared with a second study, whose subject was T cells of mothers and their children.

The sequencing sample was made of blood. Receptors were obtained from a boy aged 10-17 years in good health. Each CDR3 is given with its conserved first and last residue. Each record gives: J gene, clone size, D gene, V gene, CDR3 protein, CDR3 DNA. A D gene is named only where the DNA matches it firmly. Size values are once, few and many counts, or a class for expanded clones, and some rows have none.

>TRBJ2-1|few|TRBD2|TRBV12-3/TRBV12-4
CASSETSGPRRPPNPYNEQFF
TGTGCCAGCAGTGAGACTAGCGGACCGCGACGACCCCCGAACCCCTACAATGAGCAGTTCTTC
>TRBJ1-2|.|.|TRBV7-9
CASSFRVGDGGYTF
TGTGCCAGCAGCTTCAGGGTAGGCGACGGAGGCTACACCTTC
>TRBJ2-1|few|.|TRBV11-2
CASSLEGQPFNEQFF
TGTGCCAGCAGCTTAGAGGGGCAACCCTTCAATGAGCAGTTCTTC
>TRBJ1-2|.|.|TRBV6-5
CASSKTPNYGYTF
TGTGCCAGCAGTAAAACACCTAACTATGGCTACACCTTC
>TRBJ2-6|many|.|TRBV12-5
CASGLVPGESSGANVLTF
TGTGCTAGTGGTTTGGTACCCGGTGAGAGCTCTGGGGCCAACGTCCTGACTTTC
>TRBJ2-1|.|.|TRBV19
CASRTNTGGEQFF
TGTGCCAGTAGGACAAATACTGGGGGCGAGCAGTTCTTC
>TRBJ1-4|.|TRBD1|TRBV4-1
CASSQGTGVSEKLFF
TGCGCCAGCAGCCAAGGGACAGGGGTATCTGAAAAACTGTTTTTT
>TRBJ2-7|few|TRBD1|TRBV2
CASSMDRGYEQYF
TGTGCCAGCAGTATGGACAGGGGGTACGAGCAGTACTTC
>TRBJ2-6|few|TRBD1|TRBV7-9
CASSFPGQESSGANVLTF
TGTGCCAGCAGCTTCCCGGGACAGGAAAGCTCTGGGGCCAACGTCCTGACTTTC
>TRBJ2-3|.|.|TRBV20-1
CSATRGGLADTQYF
TGCAGTGCTACGAGGGGGGGCCTGGCAGATACGCAGTATTTT
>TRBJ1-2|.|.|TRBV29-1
CSVDGVANYGYTF
TGCAGCGTTGATGGGGTCGCTAACTATGGCTACACCTTC
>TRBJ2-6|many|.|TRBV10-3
CAISDRGSGANVLTF
TGTGCCATCAGTGACAGGGGCTCTGGGGCCAACGTCCTGACTTTC
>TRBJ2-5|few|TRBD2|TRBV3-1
CASSQDWGLAGVIGQETQYF
TGTGCCAGCAGCCAAGATTGGGGACTAGCGGGGGTGATAGGGCAAGAGACCCAGTACTTC
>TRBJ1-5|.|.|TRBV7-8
CASSSTGLMSNQPQHF
TGTGCCAGCAGCTCCACAGGGTTGATGAGCAATCAGCCCCAGCATTTT
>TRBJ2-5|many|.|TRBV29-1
CSVAQGQETQYF
TGCAGCGTTGCACAGGGACAAGAGACCCAGTACTTC
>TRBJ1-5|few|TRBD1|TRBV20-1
CSAGADRVSSNQPQHF
TGCAGTGCTGGAGCGGACAGGGTTTCTTCCAATCAGCCCCAGCATTTT
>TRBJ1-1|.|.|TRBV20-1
CSARTSGDTEAFF
TGCAGTGCTAGAACGTCAGGGGACACTGAAGCTTTCTTT
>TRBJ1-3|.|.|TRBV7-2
CASSLAPDGNTIYF
TGTGCCAGCAGCTTAGCCCCGGACGGAAACACCATATATTTT
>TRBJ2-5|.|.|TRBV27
CASRMGQETQYF
TGTGCCAGCAGGATGGGCCAAGAGACCCAGTACTTC
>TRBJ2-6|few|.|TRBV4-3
CASSQWAGDDSGANVLTF
TGCGCCAGCAGCCAGTGGGCAGGGGACGATTCTGGGGCCAACGTCCTGACTTTC
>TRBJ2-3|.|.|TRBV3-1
CASSQEDQADTQYF
TGTGCCAGCAGCCAAGAGGATCAGGCAGATACGCAGTATTTT
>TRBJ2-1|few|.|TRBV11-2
CASSTPKGGNEQFF
TGTGCCAGCAGCACCCCAAAGGGGGGCAATGAGCAGTTCTTC
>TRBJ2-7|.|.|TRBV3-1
CARSHLDSSYEQYF
TGTGCCCGCAGCCATCTCGACAGCTCCTACGAGCAGTACTTC
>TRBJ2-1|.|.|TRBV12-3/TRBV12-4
CASSFRGWEQFF
TGTGCCAGCAGTTTTCGTGGGTGGGAGCAGTTCTTC
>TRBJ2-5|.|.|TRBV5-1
CASSLFPGDQETQYF
TGCGCCAGCAGCTTGTTTCCAGGAGACCAAGAGACCCAGTACTTC
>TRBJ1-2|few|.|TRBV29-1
CSVEGGQLRDGYTF
TGCAGCGTTGAGGGAGGACAACTCCGAGATGGCTACACCTTC
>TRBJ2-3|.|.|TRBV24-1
CATSDFYRADTQYF
TGTGCCACCAGTGATTTTTACAGGGCAGATACGCAGTATTTT
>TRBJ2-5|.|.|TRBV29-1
CSVERDLGETQYF
TGCAGCGTTGAAAGGGACCTAGGGGAGACCCAGTACTTC
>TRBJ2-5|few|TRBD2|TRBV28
CASSFSKREWRETQYF
TGTGCCAGCAGTTTTTCCAAGCGGGAGTGGCGGGAGACCCAGTACTTC
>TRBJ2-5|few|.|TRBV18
CASSPAGRETQYF
TGTGCCAGCTCACCGGCAGGGAGAGAGACCCAGTACTTC
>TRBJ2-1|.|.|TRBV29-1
CSVDPINYNEQFF
TGCAGCGTTGATCCCATCAACTACAATGAGCAGTTCTTC
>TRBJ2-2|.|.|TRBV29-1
CSVGSPHRELFF
TGCAGCGTTGGAAGCCCGCACCGGGAGCTGTTTTTT
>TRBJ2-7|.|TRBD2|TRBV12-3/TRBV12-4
CASSLDLLAGWPYEQYF
TGTGCCAGCAGTCTCGACCTACTAGCGGGGTGGCCCTACGAGCAGTACTTC
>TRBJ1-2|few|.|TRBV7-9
CASSPRMTEWGDTNYGYTF
TGTGCCAGCAGCCCACGGATGACGGAATGGGGTGATACTAACTATGGCTACACCTTC
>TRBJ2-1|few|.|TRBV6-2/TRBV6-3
CASSYGGLREQFF
TGTGCCAGCAGTTATGGAGGTCTCAGGGAGCAGTTCTTC
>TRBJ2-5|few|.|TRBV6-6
CASSYSRQEGTQYF
TGTGCCAGCAGTTACTCACGGCAGGAGGGGACCCAGTACTTC
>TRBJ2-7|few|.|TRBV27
CASSLSFNPRAYEQYF
TGTGCCAGCAGTTTAAGTTTTAACCCTCGAGCCTACGAGCAGTACTTC
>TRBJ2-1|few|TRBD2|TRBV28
CASSFLWASGQQTYNEQFF
TGTGCCAGCAGTTTTTTGTGGGCTAGCGGGCAACAAACCTACAATGAGCAGTTCTTC
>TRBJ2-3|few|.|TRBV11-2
CASSFSTTDTQYF
TGTGCCAGCAGCTTCAGCACCACAGATACGCAGTATTTT
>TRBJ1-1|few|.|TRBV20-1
CGLLENTEAFF
TGCGGACTACTGGAGAACACTGAAGCTTTCTTT
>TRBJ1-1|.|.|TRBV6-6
CASSYSGAGTEAFF
TGTGCCAGCAGTTACTCTGGCGCCGGCACTGAAGCTTTCTTT
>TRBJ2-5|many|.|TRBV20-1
CSATPGFRVQETQYF
TGCAGTGCTACGCCGGGATTTAGGGTTCAAGAGACCCAGTACTTC
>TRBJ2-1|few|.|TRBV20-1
CSCYSGDYNEQFF
TGCAGTTGCTATAGCGGAGACTACAATGAGCAGTTCTTC